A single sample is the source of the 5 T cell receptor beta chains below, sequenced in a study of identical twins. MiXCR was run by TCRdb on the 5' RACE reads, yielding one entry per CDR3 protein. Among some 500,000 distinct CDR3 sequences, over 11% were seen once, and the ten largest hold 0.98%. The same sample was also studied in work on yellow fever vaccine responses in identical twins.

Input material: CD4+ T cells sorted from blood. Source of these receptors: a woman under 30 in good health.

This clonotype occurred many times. DNA for the CDR3: TGCGCCAGCAGCTTAGGACTAGCGGGAACAAAAGAGCAGTTCTTC. Translated: CASSLGLAGTKEQFF. The rearrangement uses TRBV5-1 and TRBJ2-1, with 12 positions matching TRBD2. Germline CDR1 reads SGHRS; CDR2 reads YFSETQ. The V segment lost 2 bases and the J segment 10 bases; nucleotides outside the gene matches: 7. The CDR3 runs 15 residues.

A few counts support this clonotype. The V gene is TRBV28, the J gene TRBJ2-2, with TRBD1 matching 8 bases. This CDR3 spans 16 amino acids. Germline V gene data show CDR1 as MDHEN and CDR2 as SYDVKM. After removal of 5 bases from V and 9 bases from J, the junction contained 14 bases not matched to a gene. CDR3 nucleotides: TGTGCCAGCAGTCCCCAGGATAGGCAGGGGGCTTGGGAGCTGTTTTTT. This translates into CASSPQDRQGAWELFF.

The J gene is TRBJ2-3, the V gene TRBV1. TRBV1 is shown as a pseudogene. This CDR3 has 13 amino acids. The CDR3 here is CTSSQDWTDTQYF. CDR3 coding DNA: TGCACCAGCAGCCAAGACTGGACAGATACGCAGTATTTT.

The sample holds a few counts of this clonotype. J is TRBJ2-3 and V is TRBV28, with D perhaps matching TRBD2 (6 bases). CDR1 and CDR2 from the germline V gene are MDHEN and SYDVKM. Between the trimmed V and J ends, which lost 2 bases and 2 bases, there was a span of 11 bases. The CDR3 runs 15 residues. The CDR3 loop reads CASSLRRGNTDTQYF. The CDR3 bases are TGTGCCAGCAGTTTACGGCGGGGAAACACAGATACGCAGTATTTT.

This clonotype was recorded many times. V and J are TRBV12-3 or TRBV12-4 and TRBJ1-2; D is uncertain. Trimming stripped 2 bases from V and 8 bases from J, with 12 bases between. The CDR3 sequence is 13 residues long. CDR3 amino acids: CASSLMAGRGYTF. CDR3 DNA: TGTGCCAGCAGTTTAATGGCAGGCCGCGGCTACACCTTC.